This T cell receptor beta chain was sequenced for a study of naive and memory T cell subsets. Study-wide results and caveats: In naive cells, over 90% of TCR sequences were seen only once.

This CDR3 is built from 13 residues. The V gene's germline CDR1 is LGHNA and CDR2 YNFKEQ. V was clipped by 8 bases and J by 8 bases, with 15 bases between them. The beta constant-region primer was an equimolar mix of two oligonucleotides covering TRBC1 and TRBC2. Nested alpha and beta constant-region primers with the SP2 primer drove four PCR rounds on ligated cDNA. TCRdb ran MiXCR on the UMI-ligation and nested PCR reads and lists one entry per CDR3 protein. Of tens of thousands of distinct CDR3 sequences in the sample, over 8.5% were seen once. This clonotype has at least ten counts. What it binds is unknown. CMV status came from CD4+ T cell IFNgamma after overnight CMV lysate stimulation of fresh PBMCs.

This receptor was obtained from a human donor in good health. The specimen sequenced was naive CD8+ T cells from blood. V is TRBV4-2 and J is TRBJ2-2; D tentatively reads TRBD1 or TRBD2 (6 bases each). Here the CDR3 reads CASHKPGAGELFF. CDR3 bases: TGTGCCAGCCATAAACCGGGGGCGGGGGAGCTGTTTTTT.